This TCR beta chain derives from a study of CD8 T cells in ankylosing spondylitis (dated by TCRdb to the late 2010s). Looking at the study overall: To find TCR variants linked to disease, the study profiled T cell receptor beta repertoires in ankylosing spondylitis patients and healthy donors. In total, the full study cohort was made up of some 110 healthy donors and more than 20 ankylosing spondylitis patients. Peripheral blood was sampled, and synovial fluid was additionally collected from ankylosing spondylitis patients.

Study-level results and caveats: Blood from ankylosing spondylitis patients appeared to be characterized by a TCR beta motif made up of 8 or 9 highly homologous amino acid variants. Some motif variants had previously been reported in the synovial fluid and blood of reactive arthritis patients, which suggests shared mechanisms of disease initiation. The disease-linked clones had a CD8+ phenotype and were found at relatively low frequencies in peripheral blood. The disease-linked clones were reported to be significantly enriched in matched synovial fluid samples from ankylosing spondylitis patients.

TCRdb names Illumina HiSeq 2500 as the instrument used. Quantitative 5'-RACE with molecular barcodes was the method used to prepare the TCR beta libraries. On the authors' methods: A new computational method, built on a probabilistic model of VDJ rearrangement, was used to identify disease-linked TCR variants. TCRdb trimmed the raw reads at Q25, called clones with MiXCR and kept productive beta chains. For every CDR3 protein sequence, its rows merge into one entry that carries the most common genes and DNA. The V and J calls shown here were made by TCRdb, not taken from the authors' results. This sample is represented by some 840,000 distinct CDR3 sequences; approximately 12% of them were singletons. The ten largest clones add up to just over 0.5% of the sample. Including cysteine and phenylalanine, the CDR3 has 15 amino acids. The CDR3 DNA has 45 bases and is translated from base 1. Taken from the germline V gene, the CDR1 and CDR2 loops are SGHRS and YFSETQ. The germline ends are 17 bases apart after V is trimmed by 4 bases and J by 3 bases.

This clonotype was counted only a few times. It has no known antigen specificity. No per-base quality is available; no much larger clone lies one base away. The source material was blood, either unsorted or a sorted T cell fraction (not recorded which). Recombination joined TRBV5-1 with TRBJ2-7; the best D guess is TRBD2, with 6 bases matching. This clonotype was obtained from a male donor with ankylosing spondylitis. The DNA reads as follows: TGCGCCAGCAGCAGGCAGCCGGGAGAGTACTACGAGCAGTACTTC. This gives the protein CASSRQPGEYYEQYF.